These T cell receptor beta chains were read from a single sample in a study of cytomegalovirus exposure and HLA in healthy donors. Sequenced by immunoSEQ multiplex PCR; TCRdb stores in-frame clones only, minus some. This sample's clone table lists roughly 150,000 clones. The material sequenced was PBMCs. These receptors came from a woman in her 50s in good health and CMV-seronegative. Both conserved end residues are part of each CDR3. A D gene is named only where the DNA matches it firmly.

V	D	J	length	DNA	CDR3
TRBV6-5	TRBD1	TRBJ1-4	14	TGTGCCAGCAGCACCGGGACAGGGAATGAAAAACTGTTTTTT	CASSTGTGNEKLFF
TRBV6-1	NA	TRBJ1-5	13	TGTGCCAGCACCCCGAGGGTCCTTCAGCCCCAGCATTTT	CASTPRVLQPQHF
TRBV6-4	NA	TRBJ1-4	13	TGTGCCAGCAGTTTGAGGGAGAATGAAAAACTGTTTTTT	CASSLRENEKLFF
TRBV10-1	TRBD1	TRBJ2-1	13	TGCGCCACCGCTTCGGGACAGTACAATGAGCAGTTCTTC	CATASGQYNEQFF
TRBV4-3	TRBD2	TRBJ2-5	13	TGCGCCAGCAGCCAATTGGGGGGGGAGACCCAGTACTTC	CASSQLGGETQYF
TRBV5-1	NA	TRBJ2-7	13	TGCGCCAGCGCTCCTACTCCCTCCTACGAGCAGTACTTC	CASAPTPSYEQYF
TRBV28	TRBD2	TRBJ2-1	16	TGTGCCAGCAGTTTACTGAGCGGGAGGGCCATCAATGAGCAGTTCTTC	CASSLLSGRAINEQFF
TRBV30	TRBD1	TRBJ2-2	15	TGTGCCTGGAGAGACACCGGGACAGCTACCGGGGAGCTGTTTTTT	CAWRDTGTATGELFF
TRBV5-1	NA	TRBJ2-7	12	TGCGCCAGCAGCCAAGGGGCCTACGAGCAGTACTTC	CASSQGAYEQYF
TRBV7-9	TRBD1	TRBJ2-7	15	TGTGCCAGCACTACAGGGGCCGGGAATGGCTACGAGCAGTACTTC	CASTTGAGNGYEQYF
TRBV5-1	NA	TRBJ2-6	14	TGCGCCAGCAGCCTCTCCTCTGGGGCCAACGTCCTGACTTTC	CASSLSSGANVLTF
TRBV11-2	NA	TRBJ2-5	12	TGTGCCATTGGAGGGGCTCAAGAGACCCAGTACTTC	CAIGGAQETQYF
TRBV9	NA	TRBJ1-1	13	TGTGCCAGCAGCGGTCCAGGGGCGTCTGAAGCTTTCTTT	CASSGPGASEAFF
TRBV5-1	TRBD2	TRBJ2-1	19	TGCGCCAGCAGCTTGGGACTAGCGGGAGTCAAACCCTCCTACAATGAGCAGTTCTTC	CASSLGLAGVKPSYNEQFF
TRBV5-1	TRBD1	TRBJ1-4	13	TGCGCCAGCTCTGACAGGGGAGGCGAAAAACTGTTTTTT	CASSDRGGEKLFF
TRBV18	NA	TRBJ1-3	17	TGTGCCAGCTCACGGATCGTGACAGAGAGCTCTGGAAACACCATATATTTT	CASSRIVTESSGNTIYF
TRBV2	NA	TRBJ1-2	12	TGTGCCAGCAGTGATAGCGCTTATGGCTACACCTTC	CASSDSAYGYTF
TRBV27	TRBD1	TRBJ2-7	15	TGTGCCAGCAGACTTTGGACAGGAAGCTCCTACGAGCAGTACTTC	CASRLWTGSSYEQYF
TRBV4-1	TRBD2	TRBJ2-3	16	TGCGCCAGCAGCCTCCAAGGAGCGGGGAGCACAGATACGCAGTATTTT	CASSLQGAGSTDTQYF
TRBV19	NA	TRBJ1-2	14	TGTGCGACAACCGAGGGGAGGTCTAACTATGGCTACACCTTC	CATTEGRSNYGYTF
TRBV14	NA	TRBJ2-3	13	TGTGCCAGCAGCCAACGGGGCACAGATACGCAGTATTTT	CASSQRGTDTQYF
TRBV5-1	NA	TRBJ1-2	17	TGCGCCAGCAGCTTGCCTATGGGCAGCCAGCAGAACTATGGCTACACCTTC	CASSLPMGSQQNYGYTF
TRBV9	TRBD2	TRBJ2-5	16	TGTGCCAGCAGCGTAGTCCCAGCGGGAGAAACAGAGACCCAGTACTTC	CASSVVPAGETETQYF
TRBV5-1	TRBD1	TRBJ1-1	13	TGCGCCAGCAGCTTGCGACAGGGGGCTGAAGCTTTCTTT	CASSLRQGAEAFF
TRBV9	TRBD2	TRBJ2-1	20	TGTGCCAGCAGCGTTTTAGCCCTGAAGGGCGGGAGGGCCGTCCACGGTGAGCAGTTCTTC	CASSVLALKGGRAVHGEQFF
TRBV6-5	NA	TRBJ2-3	14	TGTGCCAGCAGTTATTCGATCAGGGGAGATACGCAGTATTTT	CASSYSIRGDTQYF
TRBV7-3	NA	TRBJ2-3	12	TGTGCCAGCAGCCACTACGGCGATACGCAGTATTTT	CASSHYGDTQYF
TRBV13	TRBD1	TRBJ2-1	13	TGTGCCAGCAGTTGGACAGGGGACAATGAGCAGTTCTTC	CASSWTGDNEQFF
TRBV18	TRBD1	TRBJ2-7	20	TGTGCCAGCTCACCACGAGACAGGGGGCAAGACGGGAGGGCCCCCTACGAGCAGTACTTC	CASSPRDRGQDGRAPYEQYF
TRBV5-1	NA	TRBJ1-1	15	TGCGCCAGCAGCTTGTTACCCCCGGGGGAGGGTGAAGCTTTCTTT	CASSLLPPGEGEAFF
TRBV30	TRBD2	TRBJ2-5	14	TGTGCCTTTACGCCCGGGGGGGGGAGAGAGACCCAGTACTTC	CAFTPGGGRETQYF
TRBV10-1	NA	TRBJ1-4	13	TGCGCCAGCAGTCACAGGGTTTGTGAAAAACTGTTTTTT	CASSHRVCEKLFF
TRBV5-1	TRBD1	TRBJ2-1	13	TGCGCCAGCACCGGGACAGCAAACAATGAGCAGTTCTTC	CASTGTANNEQFF
TRBV4-1	NA	TRBJ1-5	15	TGCGCCAGCAGCCAAGAATCGAGGGGCAATCAGCCCCAGCATTTT	CASSQESRGNQPQHF
TRBV4-2	NA	TRBJ2-3	15	TGTGCCAGCAGCCCCAGGCTAGCAATCACAGATACGCAGTATTTT	CASSPRLAITDTQYF
TRBV23-1	NA	TRBJ2-4	16	TGCGCCAGCAGTTTAAGGGGTTTTATAGCCAAAAACATTCAGTACTTC	CASSLRGFIAKNIQYF
TRBV19	NA	TRBJ2-3	11	TGTGCCAGTAGCAGTATTAATACGCAGTATTTT	CASSSINTQYF
TRBV6-4	NA	TRBJ1-5	15	TGTGCCAGCGGTTCAGGCTGCGGGGGTCATCAGCCCCAGCATTTT	CASGSGCGGHQPQHF
TRBV28	NA	TRBJ2-5	15	TGTGCCAGCAGTTTAGCAGGGGCCACCCAAGAGACCCAGTACTTC	CASSLAGATQETQYF
TRBV18	NA	TRBJ1-2	15	TGTGCCAGCTCACAGCAAGCGGGGACCTACTATGGCTACACCTTC	CASSQQAGTYYGYTF
TRBV18	TRBD1	TRBJ1-5	21	TGTGCCAGCTCACCGACTATAACGGACAGGGGGCGCGGGAGTAGCAATCAGCCCCAGCATTTT	CASSPTITDRGRGSSNQPQHF
TRBV19	TRBD1	TRBJ1-5	18	TGTGCCAGTAGTATAGCCGGGGACAGCTTAGTTAGCAATCAGCCCCAGCATTTT	CASSIAGDSLVSNQPQHF